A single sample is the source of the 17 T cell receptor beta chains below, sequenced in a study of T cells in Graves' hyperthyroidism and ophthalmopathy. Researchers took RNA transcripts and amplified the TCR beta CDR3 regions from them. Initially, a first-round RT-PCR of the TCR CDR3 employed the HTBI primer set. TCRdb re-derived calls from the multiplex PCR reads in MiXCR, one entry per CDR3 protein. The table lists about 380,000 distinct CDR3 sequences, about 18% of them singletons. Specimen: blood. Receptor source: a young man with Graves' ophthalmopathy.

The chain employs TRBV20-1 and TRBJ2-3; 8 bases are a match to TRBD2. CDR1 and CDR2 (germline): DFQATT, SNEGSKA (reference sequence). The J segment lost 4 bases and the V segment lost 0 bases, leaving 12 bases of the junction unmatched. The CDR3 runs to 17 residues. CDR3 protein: CSARDQRGLGSADTQYF. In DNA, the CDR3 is TGCAGTGCTAGAGATCAACGGGGACTAGGGAGTGCAGATACGCAGTATTTT.

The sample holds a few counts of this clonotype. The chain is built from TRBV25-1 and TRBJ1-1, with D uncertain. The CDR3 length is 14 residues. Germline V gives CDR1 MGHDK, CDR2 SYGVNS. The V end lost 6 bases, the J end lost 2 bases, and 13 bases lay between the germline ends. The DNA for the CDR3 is TGTGCCAGCAGGGAAACGGGAGGCAACACTGAAGCTTTCTTT. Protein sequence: CASRETGGNTEAFF. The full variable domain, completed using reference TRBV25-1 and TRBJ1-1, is EADIYQTPRYLVIGTGKKITLECSQTMGHDKMYWYQQDPGMELHLIHYSYGVNSTEKGDLSSESTVSRIRTEHFPLTLESARPSHTSQYLCASRETGGNTEAFFGQGTRLTVV.

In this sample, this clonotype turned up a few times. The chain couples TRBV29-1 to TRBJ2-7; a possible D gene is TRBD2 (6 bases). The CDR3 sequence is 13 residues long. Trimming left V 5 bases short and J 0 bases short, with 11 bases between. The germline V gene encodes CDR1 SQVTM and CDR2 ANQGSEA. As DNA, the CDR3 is TGCAGCGTTTCGACCGGGAGCTCCTACGAGCAGTACTTC. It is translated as CSVSTGSSYEQYF.

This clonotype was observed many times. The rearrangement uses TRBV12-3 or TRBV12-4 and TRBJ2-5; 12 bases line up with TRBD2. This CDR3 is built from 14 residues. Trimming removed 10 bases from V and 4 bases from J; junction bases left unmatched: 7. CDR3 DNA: TGTGCCACTATGTCGACTAGCGGGGGAGAGACCCAGTACTTC. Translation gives CATMSTSGGETQYF.

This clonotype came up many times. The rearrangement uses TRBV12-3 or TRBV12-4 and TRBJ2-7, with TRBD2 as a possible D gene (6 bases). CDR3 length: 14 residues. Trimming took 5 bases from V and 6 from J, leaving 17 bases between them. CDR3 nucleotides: TGTGCCAGCAGTCCACAGGACTGGAGGGGCGAGCAGTACTTC. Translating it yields CASSPQDWRGEQYF.

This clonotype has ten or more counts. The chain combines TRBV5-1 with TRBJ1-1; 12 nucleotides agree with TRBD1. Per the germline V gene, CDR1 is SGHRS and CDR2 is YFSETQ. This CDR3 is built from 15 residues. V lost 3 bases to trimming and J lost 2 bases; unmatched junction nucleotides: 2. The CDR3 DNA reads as TGCGCCAGCAGCTGGGGGACAGGGGGCAACACTGAAGCTTTCTTT. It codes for CASSWGTGGNTEAFF.

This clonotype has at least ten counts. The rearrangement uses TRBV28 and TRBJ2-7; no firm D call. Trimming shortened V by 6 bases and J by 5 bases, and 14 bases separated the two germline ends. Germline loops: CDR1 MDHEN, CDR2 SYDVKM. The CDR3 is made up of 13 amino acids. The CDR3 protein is CASSTRGTDEQYF. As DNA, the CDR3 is TGTGCCAGCAGCACCCGAGGCACGGACGAGCAGTACTTC.

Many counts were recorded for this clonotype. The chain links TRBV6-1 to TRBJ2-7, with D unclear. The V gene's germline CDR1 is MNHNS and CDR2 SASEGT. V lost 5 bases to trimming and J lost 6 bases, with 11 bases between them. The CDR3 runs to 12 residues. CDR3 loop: CASSLAASEQYF. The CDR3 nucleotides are TGTGCCAGCAGTTTGGCGGCTAGCGAGCAGTACTTC.

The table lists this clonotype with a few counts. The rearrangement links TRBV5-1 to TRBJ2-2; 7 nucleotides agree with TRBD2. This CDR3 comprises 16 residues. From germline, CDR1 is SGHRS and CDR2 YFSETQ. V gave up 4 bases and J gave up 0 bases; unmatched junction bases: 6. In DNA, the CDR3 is TGCGCCAGCAGCCCGGGACTACCATCGAACACCGGGGAGCTGTTTTTT. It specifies CASSPGLPSNTGELFF.

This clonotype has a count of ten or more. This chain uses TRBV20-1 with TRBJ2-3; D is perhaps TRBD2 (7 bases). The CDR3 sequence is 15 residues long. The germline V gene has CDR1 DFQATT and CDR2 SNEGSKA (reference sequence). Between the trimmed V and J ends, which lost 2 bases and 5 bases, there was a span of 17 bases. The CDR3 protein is CSARLPRGGLDTQYF. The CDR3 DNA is TGCAGTGCTAGACTCCCGAGGGGGGGCTTAGATACGCAGTATTTT.

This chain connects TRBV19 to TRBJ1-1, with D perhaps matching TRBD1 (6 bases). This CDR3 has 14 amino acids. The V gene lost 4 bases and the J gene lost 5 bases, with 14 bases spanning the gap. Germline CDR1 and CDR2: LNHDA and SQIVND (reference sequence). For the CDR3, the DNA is TGTGCCAGTAGTAACAGGGTCCGCAAAACTGAAGCTTTCTTT. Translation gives CASSNRVRKTEAFF.

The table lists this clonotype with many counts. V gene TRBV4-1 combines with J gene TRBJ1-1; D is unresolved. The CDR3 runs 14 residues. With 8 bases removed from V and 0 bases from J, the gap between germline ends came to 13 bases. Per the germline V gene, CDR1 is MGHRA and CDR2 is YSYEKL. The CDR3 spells CASRGPLLNTEAFF. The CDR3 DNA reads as TGCGCCAGCCGTGGGCCGCTACTGAACACTGAAGCTTTCTTT.

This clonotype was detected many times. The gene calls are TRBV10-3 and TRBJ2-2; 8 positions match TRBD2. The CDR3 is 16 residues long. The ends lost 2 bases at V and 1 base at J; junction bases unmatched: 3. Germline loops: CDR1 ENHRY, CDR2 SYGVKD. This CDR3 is CAISERGGENTGELFF. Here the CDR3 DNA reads TGTGCCATCAGTGAGCGGGGGGGCGAGAACACCGGGGAGCTGTTTTTT.

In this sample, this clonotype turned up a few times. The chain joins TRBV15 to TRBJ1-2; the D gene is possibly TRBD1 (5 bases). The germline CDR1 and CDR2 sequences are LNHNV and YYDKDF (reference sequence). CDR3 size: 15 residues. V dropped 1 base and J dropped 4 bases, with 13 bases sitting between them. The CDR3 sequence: CATSRGGAIGYGYTF. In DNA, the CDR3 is TGTGCCACCAGCAGAGGAGGGGCGATTGGCTATGGCTACACCTTC. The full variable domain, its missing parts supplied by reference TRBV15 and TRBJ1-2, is DAMVIQNPRYQVTQFGKPVTLSCSQTLNHNVMYWYQQKSSQAPKLLFHYYDKDFNNEADTPDNFQSRRPNTSFCFLDIRSPGLGDTAMYLCATSRGGAIGYGYTFGSGTRLTVV.

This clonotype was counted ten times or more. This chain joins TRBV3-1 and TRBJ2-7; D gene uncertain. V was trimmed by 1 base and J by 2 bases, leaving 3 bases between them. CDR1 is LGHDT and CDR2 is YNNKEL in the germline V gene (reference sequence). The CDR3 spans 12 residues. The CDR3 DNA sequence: TGTGCCAGCAGCCAAGTCACCTACGAGCAGTACTTC. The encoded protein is CASSQVTYEQYF.

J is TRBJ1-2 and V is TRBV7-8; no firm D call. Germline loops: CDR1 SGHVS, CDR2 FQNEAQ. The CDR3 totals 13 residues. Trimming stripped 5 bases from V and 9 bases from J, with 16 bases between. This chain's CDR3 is CASSPPWETSYTF. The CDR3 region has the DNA TGTGCCAGCAGCCCCCCCTGGGAGACTAGCTACACCTTC.

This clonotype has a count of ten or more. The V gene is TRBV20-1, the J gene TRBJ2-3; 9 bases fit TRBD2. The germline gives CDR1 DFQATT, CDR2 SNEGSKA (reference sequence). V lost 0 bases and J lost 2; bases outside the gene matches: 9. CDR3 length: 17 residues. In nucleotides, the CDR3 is TGCAGTGCTAGAGATCTAAGTAGCGGGGGATTCACAGATACGCAGTATTTT. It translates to CSARDLSSGGFTDTQYF.